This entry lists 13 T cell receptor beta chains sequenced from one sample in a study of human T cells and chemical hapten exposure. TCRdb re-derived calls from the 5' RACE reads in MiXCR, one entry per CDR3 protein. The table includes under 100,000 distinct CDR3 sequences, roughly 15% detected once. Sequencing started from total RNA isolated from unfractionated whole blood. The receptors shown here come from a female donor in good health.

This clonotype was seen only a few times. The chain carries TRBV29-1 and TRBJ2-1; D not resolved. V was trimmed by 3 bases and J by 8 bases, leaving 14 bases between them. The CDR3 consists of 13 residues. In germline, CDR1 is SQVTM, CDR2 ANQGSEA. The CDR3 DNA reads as TGCAGCGTTGAGTCCCAGGCCGGCGATGAGCAGTTCTTC. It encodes CSVESQAGDEQFF.

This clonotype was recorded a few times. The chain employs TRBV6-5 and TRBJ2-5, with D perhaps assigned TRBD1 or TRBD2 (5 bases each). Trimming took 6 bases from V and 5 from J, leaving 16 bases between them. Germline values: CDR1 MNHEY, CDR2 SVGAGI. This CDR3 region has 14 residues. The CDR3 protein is CASRRGEASETQYF. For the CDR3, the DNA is TGTGCCAGCAGGAGGGGAGAAGCTTCGGAGACCCAGTACTTC.

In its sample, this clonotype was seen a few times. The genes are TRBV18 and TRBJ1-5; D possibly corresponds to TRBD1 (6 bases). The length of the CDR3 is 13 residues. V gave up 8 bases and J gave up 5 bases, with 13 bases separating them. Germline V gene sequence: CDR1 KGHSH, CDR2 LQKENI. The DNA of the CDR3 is TGTGCCAGCCCGATTCGGACAGATCAGCCCCAGCATTTT. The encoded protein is CASPIRTDQPQHF.

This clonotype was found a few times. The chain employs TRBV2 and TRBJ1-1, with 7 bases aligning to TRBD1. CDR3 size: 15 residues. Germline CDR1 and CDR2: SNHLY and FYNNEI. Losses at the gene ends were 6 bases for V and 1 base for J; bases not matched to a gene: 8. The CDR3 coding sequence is TGTGCCAGCAGAAACCAGGGGGGGGGGAACACTGAAGCTTTCTTT. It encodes CASRNQGGGNTEAFF.

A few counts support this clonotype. CDR3 amino acids: CASPDRSYEQYF. Here the CDR3 DNA reads TGTGCCAGCCCGGACAGAAGCTACGAGCAGTACTTC. This chain connects TRBV9 to TRBJ2-7, with D possibly TRBD1 on 6 matching bases. Germline V gene lookup returns CDR1 SGDLS and CDR2 YYNGEE. V lost 7 bases, J lost 3 bases, and 11 bases lay in between. The CDR3 sequence is 12 residues long.

CDR3 in amino acids: CASSSTSGAPREQFF. CDR3 sequence (DNA): TGTGCCAGCAGCTCAACTAGCGGAGCCCCCCGTGAGCAGTTCTTC. The rearrangement uses TRBV5-5 and TRBJ2-1, with 8 bases fitting TRBD2. Germline V gene data show CDR1 as SGHKS and CDR2 as YYEKEE (reference sequence). With V trimmed by 3 bases and J by 9 bases, 11 bases remained unmatched. The CDR3 has 15 residues.

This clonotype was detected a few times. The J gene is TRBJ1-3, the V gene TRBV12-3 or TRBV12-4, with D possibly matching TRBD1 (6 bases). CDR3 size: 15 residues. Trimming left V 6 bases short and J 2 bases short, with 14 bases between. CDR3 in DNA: TGTGCCAGCAGCTGGCAGGGGTCGGCTGGAAACACCATATATTTT. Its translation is CASSWQGSAGNTIYF.

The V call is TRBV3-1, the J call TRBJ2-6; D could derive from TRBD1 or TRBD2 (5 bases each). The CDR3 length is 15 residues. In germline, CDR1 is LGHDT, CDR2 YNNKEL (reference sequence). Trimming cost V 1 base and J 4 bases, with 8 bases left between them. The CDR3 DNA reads TGTGCCAGCAGCCAAGCAGGGAGCGGGGCCAACGTCCTGACTTTC. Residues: CASSQAGSGANVLTF.

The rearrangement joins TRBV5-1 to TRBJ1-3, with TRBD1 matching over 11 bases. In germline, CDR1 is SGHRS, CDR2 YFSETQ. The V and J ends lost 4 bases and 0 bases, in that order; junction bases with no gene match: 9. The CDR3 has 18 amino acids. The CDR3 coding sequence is TGCGCCAGCAGCCCTGGACAGGGGGCCCAAAACTCTGGAAACACCATATATTTT. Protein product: CASSPGQGAQNSGNTIYF.

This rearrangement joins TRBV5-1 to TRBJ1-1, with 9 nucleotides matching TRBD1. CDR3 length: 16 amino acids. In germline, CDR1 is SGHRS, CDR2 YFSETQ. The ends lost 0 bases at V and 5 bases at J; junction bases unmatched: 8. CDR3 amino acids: CASSLAPGQGGTEAFF. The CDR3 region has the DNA TGCGCCAGCAGCTTGGCACCGGGACAGGGAGGAACTGAAGCTTTCTTT.

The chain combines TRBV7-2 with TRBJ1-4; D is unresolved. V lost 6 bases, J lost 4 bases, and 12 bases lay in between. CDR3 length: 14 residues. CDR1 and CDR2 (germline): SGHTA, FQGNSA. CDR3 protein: CASSLQRGNEKLFF. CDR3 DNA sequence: TGTGCCAGCAGTTTACAGCGTGGTAATGAAAAACTGTTTTTT.

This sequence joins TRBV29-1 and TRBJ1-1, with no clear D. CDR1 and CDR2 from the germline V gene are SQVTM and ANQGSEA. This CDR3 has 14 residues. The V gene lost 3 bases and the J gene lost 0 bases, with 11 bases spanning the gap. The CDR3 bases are TGCAGCGTTGATAGTCTGGCCCTGAACACTGAAGCTTTCTTT. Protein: CSVDSLALNTEAFF. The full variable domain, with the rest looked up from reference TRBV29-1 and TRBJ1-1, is SAVISQKPSRDICQRGTSLTIQCQVDSQVTMMFWYRQQPGQSLTLIATANQGSEATYESGFVIDKFPISRPNLTFSTLTVSNMSPEDSSIYLCSVDSLALNTEAFFGQGTRLTVV.

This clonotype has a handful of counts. This chain's CDR3 is CASSLQTGPANYGYTF. The CDR3 bases are TGTGCCAGCAGCTTACAGACAGGCCCAGCTAACTATGGCTACACCTTC. The V gene is TRBV7-2, the J gene TRBJ1-2; D is possibly TRBD1 (6 bases). Per the germline V gene, CDR1 is SGHTA and CDR2 is FQGNSA. The ends were cut back, 2 bases at V and 0 bases at J, with 13 bases in the middle. The CDR3 runs to 16 residues.